This T cell receptor beta chain is from a study of T cell repertoires in cytomegalovirus infection. In the study overall: In public TCR beta signatures, there were indications of both CMV infection and matching HLA type.

The CDR3 runs 14 residues. Germline assignment: CDR1 MNHNS and CDR2 SASEGT. V was shortened by 6 bases and J by 7 bases, with 16 bases between the two germline ends. TCRdb reprocessed the reads with MiXCR, giving one entry per CDR3 protein. The profile shows around 490,000 distinct CDR3 sequences, around 27% of them singletons. Many counts were recorded for this clonotype. What it binds is not known. Study-level results: HLA-C-restricted CMV-specific TCR beta clonotypes prevailed in the ex vivo response.

Specimen: PBMCs. This clonotype was sampled from a human donor in good health (CMV status not recorded). Some clones in this sample may be carry-over from other donors' samples. The chain employs TRBV6-1 and TRBJ1-5, with a tentative D call TRBD1 (5 bases). CDR3 sequence (DNA): TGTGCCAGCAGACCCGGGACCCCGGGGCAGCCCCAGCATTTT. This translates into CASRPGTPGQPQHF.